A selection of T cell receptor beta chains follows, all from one sample in a study of a mutant IDH1 vaccine in newly diagnosed glioma. What these receptors recognize is not known. Some clones are missing from TCRdb's copy, which holds only in-frame ones; the method was immunoSEQ multiplex PCR. The repertoire consists of approximately 76,000 clones, with roughly 90% occurring once and the leading ten covering roughly 0.56%. This sample comprised PBMCs, obtained from a glioma patient whose treatment included an IDH1 peptide vaccine. The source of these receptors is a woman aged 50 to 60 with glioma. The CDR3 runs from the conserved cysteine through the conserved F or W. A D gene is named only where the DNA matches it firmly. Clone sizes are given selectively: once, few, many, or a class where the clone is expanded.

d_call	clone_size	v_call	j_call	cdr3_aa	cdr3_nt
.	.	TRBV2	TRBJ2-1	CASSDIRGPYNEQFF	TGTGCCAGCAGTGATATACGGGGCCCCTACAATGAGCAGTTCTTC
TRBD1	.	TRBV5-1	TRBJ1-1	CASSATGKGALTEAFF	TGCGCCAGCAGCGCCACAGGAAAGGGGGCGCTTACTGAAGCTTTCTTT
.	.	TRBV6-5	TRBJ1-3	CASSFGLFSGNTIYF	TGTGCCAGCAGTTTTGGCCTTTTCTCTGGAAACACCATATATTTT
.	.	TRBV7-7	TRBJ2-2	CASSLGDIGDTGELFF	TGTGCTAGCAGCTTAGGGGACATCGGGGACACCGGGGAGCTGTTTTTT
.	.	TRBV6-1	TRBJ1-1	CASHRSTEAFF	TGTGCCAGCCACAGATCCACTGAAGCTTTCTTT
.	.	TRBV5-6	TRBJ2-3	CASSQSSGSTDTQYF	TGTGCCAGCAGCCAATCAAGCGGGAGCACAGATACGCAGTATTTT
TRBD1	once	TRBV18	TRBJ2-5	CASSPPGQVRETQYF	TGTGCCAGCTCACCACCGGGACAGGTACGAGAGACCCAGTACTTC
.	.	TRBV18	TRBJ2-5	CASSPPGRYQETQYF	TGTGCCAGCTCACCACCTGGAAGGTACCAAGAGACCCAGTACTTC
TRBD1	.	TRBV10-1	TRBJ2-7	CASSDRGLGEQYF	TGCGCCAGCAGCGACAGGGGATTAGGCGAGCAGTACTTC
.	.	TRBV6-1	TRBJ1-6	CASSEHANSPLHF	TGTGCCAGCAGTGAACATGCAAATTCACCCCTCCACTTT
TRBD1	.	TRBV10-1	TRBJ1-1	CASSPGTGWTEAFF	TGCGCCAGCAGTCCCGGGACAGGGTGGACTGAAGCTTTCTTT
TRBD2	.	TRBV9	TRBJ2-3	CASSLLSGEGDTQYF	TGTGCCAGCAGCCTTCTAAGTGGGGAGGGAGATACGCAGTATTTT
TRBD2	.	TRBV19	TRBJ2-1	CASRESGNSYNEQFF	TGTGCCAGTAGGGAGAGCGGGAACTCCTACAATGAGCAGTTCTTC
.	.	TRBV28	TRBJ1-5	CASSRNQPQHF	TGTGCCAGCAGTCGGAATCAGCCCCAGCATTTT
TRBD2	.	TRBV11-2	TRBJ2-7	CASSWTSGRSHEQYF	TGTGCCAGCAGCTGGACTAGCGGGAGGTCCCACGAGCAGTACTTC
TRBD1	.	TRBV25-1	TRBJ2-5	CASSSWGQGSQETQYF	TGTGCCAGCAGTTCTTGGGGACAGGGGTCCCAAGAGACCCAGTACTTC
TRBD1	once	TRBV5-1	TRBJ2-7	CASSWNPTGTGERQYF	TGCGCCAGCAGCTGGAACCCTACCGGGACAGGGGAACGGCAGTACTTC
.	.	TRBV28	TRBJ1-6	CASRPTGHSPLHF	TGTGCCAGCAGACCTACAGGGCATTCACCCCTCCACTTT
.	.	TRBV7-7	TRBJ2-7	CASSLYKGSHEQYF	TGTGCTAGCAGCTTGTATAAAGGGTCCCACGAGCAGTACTTC
.	.	TRBV6-4	TRBJ2-5	CAISARAGVKTQYF	TGTGCCATATCTGCCCGGGCGGGTGTAAAGACCCAGTACTTC
.	.	TRBV9	TRBJ1-4	CASSLTDSQGTNEKLFF	TGTGCCAGCAGCTTAACGGACAGCCAAGGGACTAATGAAAAACTGTTTTTT
.	.	TRBV2	TRBJ1-2	CASSDRQTNYGYTF	TGTGCCAGCAGTGATAGGCAGACTAACTATGGCTACACCTTC
.	.	TRBV19	TRBJ1-5	CASSIGQNQPQHF	TGTGCCAGTAGTATCGGGCAGAATCAGCCCCAGCATTTT
.	.	TRBV18	TRBJ2-2	CASSPGSGELFF	TGTGCCAGCTCACCTGGCTCCGGGGAGCTGTTTTTT
.	.	TRBV27	TRBJ1-2	CASSSPGHDRIGGYTF	TGTGCCAGCAGTTCGCCAGGACATGACAGGATAGGTGGCTACACCTTC
TRBD1	.	TRBV18	TRBJ2-5	CASSLGQEETQYF	TGTGCCAGCTCACTTGGACAGGAAGAGACCCAGTACTTC
.	.	TRBV6-6	TRBJ2-3	CASSSQGYGTDTQYF	TGTGCCAGCAGTTCACAGGGTTATGGCACAGATACGCAGTATTTT
TRBD1	.	TRBV28	TRBJ1-2	CASSLSGWAGGGVGYGYTF	TGTGCCAGCAGTTTATCCGGTTGGGCAGGGGGCGGCGTGGGCTATGGCTACACCTTC
.	.	TRBV19	TRBJ1-3	CASFPPAGGGNTIYF	TGTGCCAGTTTCCCCCCGGCGGGAGGCGGAAACACCATATATTTT
TRBD2	.	TRBV19	TRBJ2-1	CASRKGREDNEQFF	TGTGCCAGTAGGAAGGGACGGGAGGACAATGAGCAGTTCTTC
.	.	TRBV6-5	TRBJ1-4	CANCKGRGEKLFF	TGTGCCAACTGTAAGGGCCGTGGGGAAAAACTGTTTTTT
.	.	TRBV5-5	TRBJ2-1	CASTTVGLRGYNEQFF	TGTGCCAGCACTACGGTGGGTCTCCGGGGTTACAATGAGCAGTTCTTC
.	.	TRBV28	TRBJ1-4	CASTQGPTNEKLFF	TGTGCCAGCACTCAGGGCCCAACTAATGAAAAACTGTTTTTT
TRBD2	.	TRBV2	TRBJ2-1	CASSPGLALDEQFF	TGTGCCAGCTCTCCGGGACTAGCGTTGGATGAGCAGTTCTTC
TRBD1	.	TRBV28	TRBJ1-5	CASSFLGRTGGNQPQHF	TGTGCCAGCAGTTTCCTTGGTCGAACAGGGGGCAATCAGCCCCAGCATTTT
TRBD2	.	TRBV27	TRBJ2-7	CASSFSFGLAAYEQYF	TGTGCCAGCAGTTTCTCCTTCGGACTAGCGGCCTACGAGCAGTACTTC